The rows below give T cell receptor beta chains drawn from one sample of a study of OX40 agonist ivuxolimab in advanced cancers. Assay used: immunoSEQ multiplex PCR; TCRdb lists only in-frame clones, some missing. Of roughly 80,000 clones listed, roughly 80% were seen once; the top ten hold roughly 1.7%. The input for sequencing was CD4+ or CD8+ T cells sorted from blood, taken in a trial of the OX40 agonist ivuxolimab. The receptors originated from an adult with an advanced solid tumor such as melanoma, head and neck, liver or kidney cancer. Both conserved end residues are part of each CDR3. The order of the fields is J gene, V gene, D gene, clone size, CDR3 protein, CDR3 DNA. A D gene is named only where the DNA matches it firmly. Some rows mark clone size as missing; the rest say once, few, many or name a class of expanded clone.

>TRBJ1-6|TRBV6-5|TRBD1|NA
CASSYRYRTGDSPLHF
TGTGCCAGCAGTTACCGATATAGGACAGGGGACTCACCCCTCCACTTT
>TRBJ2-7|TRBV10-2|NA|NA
CASKLGTSGYEQYF
TGCGCCAGCAAACTCGGGACCTCAGGCTACGAGCAGTACTTC
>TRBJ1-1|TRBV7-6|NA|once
CASSLGGGGTEAFF
TGTGCCAGCAGCTTAGGAGGAGGGGGCACTGAAGCTTTCTTT
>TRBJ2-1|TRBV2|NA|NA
CASSEQRYNEQFF
TGTGCCAGCAGTGAACAAAGATACAATGAGCAGTTCTTC
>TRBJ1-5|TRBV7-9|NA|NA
CASSPAGSNQPQHF
TGTGCCAGCAGCCCCGCCGGGAGCAATCAGCCCCAGCATTTT
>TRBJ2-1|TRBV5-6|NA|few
CASSPTVSSYNEQFF
TGTGCCAGCAGCCCAACAGTGAGCTCCTACAATGAGCAGTTCTTC
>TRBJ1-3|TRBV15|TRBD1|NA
CATSRDRGQGNTIYF
TGTGCCACCAGCAGAGATAGGGGGCAGGGAAACACCATATATTTT
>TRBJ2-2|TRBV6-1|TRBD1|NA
CASSWDRGRPGELFF
TGTGCCAGCAGCTGGGACAGGGGGCGCCCCGGGGAGCTGTTTTTT
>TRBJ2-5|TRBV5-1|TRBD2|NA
CASSLQGLAEQETQYF
TGCGCCAGCAGCTTGCAGGGACTAGCGGAACAAGAGACCCAGTACTTC
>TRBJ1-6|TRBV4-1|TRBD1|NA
CASSQGGTGPNSPLHF
TGCGCCAGCAGCCAAGGGGGGACAGGACCAAATTCACCCCTCCACTTT
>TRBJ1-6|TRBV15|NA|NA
CATSRVGSAPLHF
TGTGCCACCAGCAGAGTTGGTAGCGCGCCCCTCCACTTT